The 23 T cell receptor beta chains below all came from one sample that was sequenced in a study of shared clonotypes between healthy human individuals. The assay was immunoSEQ multiplex PCR, and TCRdb's table has in-frame clones only and misses some. The sample lists about 480,000 clones, 79% occurring once. Sequenced sample: PBMCs. The receptors derive from a woman aged 40 to 50 in good health. Some clones in this sample may be carry-over from other donors' samples.

This chain joins TRBV7-8 and TRBJ2-2; D remains ambiguous. The CDR3 covers 17 residues. The germline V gene has CDR1 SGHVS and CDR2 FQNEAQ. Trimming cost V 0 bases and J 4 bases, with 15 bases left between them. The DNA for the CDR3 is TGTGCCAGCAGCTTAGCCCGTTCAGGAGTTTCCACCGGGGAGCTGTTTTTT. Its protein product is CASSLARSGVSTGELFF.

This chain uses TRBV21-1 with TRBJ2-6; the table's D call, TRBD1, has no DNA check behind it. TRBV21-1 is a pseudogene. The CDR3 contains 17 residues. In DNA form, the CDR3 reads TGTGCCAGCAGCATCGGGACAGGCGAATCTGGGGCCAACGTCCTGACTTTC. It translates to CASSIGTGESGANVLTF.

A word on this clone: A far larger clone is only one base removed, so a read error is likely. The V call is TRBV5-1, the J call TRBJ2-2; possibly TRBD1 or TRBD2 for D (6 bases each). This CDR3 is built from 15 residues. Germline-derived CDR1 and CDR2 are SGHRS and YFSETQ. CDR3 loop: CASSLMSRDTGGLFF. CDR3 bases: TGCGCCAGCAGCTTGATGTCCAGGGACACCGGGGGGCTGTTTTTT.

This sequence joins TRBV28 and TRBJ2-7; tentative D call: TRBD2 (6 bases). Trimming removed 5 bases at V and 4 bases at J, with 12 bases between. CDR3 length: 13 amino acids. Looked up from germline, CDR1 is MDHEN and CDR2 is SYDVKM. CDR3 DNA: TGTGCCAGCAGTCCAACAGGAGGGTACGAGCAGTACTTC. Protein sequence: CASSPTGGYEQYF.

Concerning this clone: One end of the junction fails to match germline, which may point to a read error. This rearrangement joins TRBV7-7 to TRBJ2-1; TRBD2 might be the D (6 bases). In germline, CDR1 is SSHAT, CDR2 FNYEAQ (reference sequence). CDR3 length: 17 residues. Here the CDR3 reads CASSLGVAGLNYNEQFF. The CDR3 DNA sequence: TGTGCTAGCAGCTTAGGGGTTGCCGGACTAAACTACAATGAGCAGTTCTTC.

The chain couples TRBV7-3 to TRBJ2-1; 7 nucleotides match TRBD2. The CDR3 totals 16 residues. The J segment lost 8 bases and the V segment lost 1 base, leaving 11 bases of the junction unmatched. The germline gives CDR1 SGHTA, CDR2 FQGTGA. In DNA form, the CDR3 reads TGTGCCAGCAGCTTAAGTGCGGGAGTAGAGCTCGATGAGCAGTTCTTC. Translation gives CASSLSAGVELDEQFF.

J is TRBJ2-7 and V is TRBV6-1; TRBD2 matches at 9 bases. This CDR3 has 14 amino acids. The V gene end was trimmed by 5 bases and the J gene end by 7 bases; junction bases not matched to a gene: 9. CDR1 and CDR2 (germline): MNHNS, SASEGT. The CDR3: CASSPVAGGGEQYF. CDR3 nucleotides: TGTGCCAGCAGTCCCGTGGCGGGAGGGGGTGAGCAGTACTTC.

The chain carries TRBV7-9 and TRBJ2-1, with D possibly TRBD1 on 5 matching bases. The V end lost 7 bases, the J end lost 2 bases, and 15 bases lay between the germline ends. The CDR3 runs to 15 residues. CDR1 is SEHNR, CDR2 FQNEAQ, per germline (reference sequence). The DNA of the CDR3 is TGTGCCAGCATTAGGGGCGGAACCACCTACAATGAGCAGTTCTTC. Its translation: CASIRGGTTYNEQFF. Combining the CDR3 with reference TRBV7-9 and TRBJ2-1 gives the whole variable domain DTGVSQNPRHKITKRGQNVTFRCDPISEHNRLYWYRQTLGQGPEFLTYFQNEAQLEKSRLLSDRFSAERPKGSFSTLEIQRTEQGDSAMYLCASIRGGTTYNEQFFGPGTRLTVL.

The chain couples TRBV30 to TRBJ2-4; D ambiguous. The V gene lost 2 bases and the J gene lost 8 bases, with 7 bases spanning the gap. From germline, CDR1 is GTSNPN and CDR2 SVGIG (reference sequence). The CDR3 length is 11 residues. The CDR3 protein is CAWSRADIQYF. The CDR3 DNA reads TGTGCCTGGAGTAGGGCGGACATTCAGTACTTC.

The table lists this clone with a count of one. This rearrangement joins TRBV28 to TRBJ2-1, with TRBD1 matching 8 bases. Germline loops: CDR1 MDHEN, CDR2 SYDVKM. The V gene end was trimmed by 6 bases and the J gene end by 6 bases; junction bases not matched to a gene: 7. The CDR3 is made up of 14 amino acids. CDR3 coding DNA: TGTGCCAGCAGAGTGACAGGGGCGTCCAATGAGCAGTTCTTC. As protein: CASRVTGASNEQFF.

The chain is built from TRBV19 and TRBJ2-2; 7 nucleotides agree with TRBD1. This CDR3 has 15 residues. The V gene's germline CDR1 is LNHDA and CDR2 SQIVND (reference sequence). V lost 7 bases, J lost 5 bases, and 10 bases stayed unmatched. This CDR3 is CASKRDSAMTGELFF. CDR3 nucleotide sequence: TGTGCCAGTAAAAGGGACAGCGCCATGACCGGGGAGCTGTTTTTT.

V usage is TRBV9 and J usage is TRBJ2-3, with D hard to call. This CDR3 has 13 residues. Trimming removed 8 bases from V and 0 bases from J, with 10 bases in between. From germline, CDR1 is SGDLS and CDR2 YYNGEE. Written as DNA, the CDR3 is TGTGCCAGTAAGTCTACTAGCACAGATACGCAGTATTTT. Protein product: CASKSTSTDTQYF.

The genes are TRBV9 and TRBJ1-1, with unresolved D. V lost 6 bases and J 1 base, leaving 13 bases between the germline ends. Looked up from germline, CDR1 is SGDLS and CDR2 is YYNGEE. The CDR3 runs to 14 residues. The CDR3 sequence: CASTPLTRNTEAFF. CDR3 DNA: TGTGCCAGCACCCCCCTGACACGGAACACTGAAGCTTTCTTT.

This chain uses TRBV7-2 with TRBJ2-1; 7 positions match TRBD1. Looked up from germline, CDR1 is SGHTA and CDR2 is FQGNSA. J gave up 0 bases and V 2 bases, and 4 bases lay outside the gene matches. The CDR3 loop spans 16 amino acids. Here the CDR3 DNA reads TGTGCCAGCAGCTTAACCGGGACAGTCTCCTACAATGAGCAGTTCTTC. Protein: CASSLTGTVSYNEQFF. The full variable domain, in which reference TRBV7-2 and TRBJ2-1 provide the parts outside the CDR3, is GAGVSQSPSNKVTEKGKDVELRCDPISGHTALYWYRQSLGQGLEFLIYFQGNSAPDKSGLPSDRFSAERTGGSVSTLTIQRTQQEDSAVYLCASSLTGTVSYNEQFFGPGTRLTVL.

The CDR3 DNA reads TGCAGCGTTGAATTATCAACGCTTCGGAACACTGAAGCTTTCTTT. Residues: CSVELSTLRNTEAFF. This chain joins TRBV29-1 and TRBJ1-1, with D unresolved. The CDR3 covers 15 residues. Germline-derived CDR1 and CDR2 are SQVTM and ANQGSEA. Trimming took off 2 bases at V and 1 base at J, with 14 bases between the two ends.

The gene calls are TRBV27 and TRBJ2-3, with D perhaps TRBD2 (6 bases). The germline CDR1 and CDR2 sequences are MNHEY and SMNVEV (reference sequence). The V end lost 10 bases, the J end lost 5 bases, and 13 bases lay between the germline ends. The CDR3 consists of 12 residues. CDR3 in amino acids: CATITGGDTQYF. Here the CDR3 DNA reads TGTGCCACAATAACCGGGGGAGATACGCAGTATTTT.

The V gene is TRBV7-3, the J gene TRBJ2-3; 7 nucleotides line up with TRBD2. This CDR3 is built from 13 residues. Germline values: CDR1 SGHTA, CDR2 FQGTGA. Trimming cost V 5 bases and J 10 bases; bases outside gene matches: 9. Written as DNA, the CDR3 is TGTGCCAGCAGCCAGAGCGGGGAGGGGCCGCAGTATTTT. Translating gives CASSQSGEGPQYF.

This rearrangement joins TRBV7-6 to TRBJ2-1; possibly TRBD1 for D (6 bases). The germline V and J ends were trimmed by 1 base and 1 base, with 14 bases remaining between them. Germline V lookup: CDR1 SGHVS, CDR2 FNYEAQ. This CDR3 is built from 17 residues. The CDR3 protein is CASSLEVGQGSYNEQFF. CDR3 nucleotide sequence: TGTGCCAGCAGCTTAGAGGTAGGGCAGGGGTCCTACAATGAGCAGTTCTTC.

This CDR3 reads CASSLGPQNTQYF. The DNA of the CDR3 is TGTGCCAGCAGCTTAGGGCCCCAGAATACGCAGTATTTT. The V and J genes are TRBV11-3 and TRBJ2-3; D gene unclear. Germline CDR1 is SGHNT and CDR2 is YENEEA. The CDR3 consists of 13 residues. V dropped 1 base and J dropped 7 bases, with 9 bases sitting between them.

The V call is TRBV20-1, the J call TRBJ2-7, with no clear D. Trimming cost V 1 base and J 2 bases, with 0 bases left between them. Germline CDR1 and CDR2: DFQATT and SNEGSKA (reference sequence). The CDR3 covers 10 residues. The CDR3 spells CSARAYEQYF. DNA for the CDR3: TGCAGTGCTAGAGCCTACGAGCAGTACTTC.

This clone has a handful of counts. The chain employs TRBV27 and TRBJ1-1, with unresolved D. There are 13 residues in the CDR3. With 5 bases removed from V and 6 bases from J, the gap between germline ends came to 13 bases. Germline V gene sequence: CDR1 MNHEY, CDR2 SMNVEV (reference sequence). CDR3 protein: CASSPVSRAEAFF. CDR3 DNA sequence: TGTGCCAGCAGTCCAGTGAGTCGGGCTGAAGCTTTCTTT.

The V and J genes are TRBV5-4 and TRBJ2-6; no firm D call. Per germline, CDR1 SGHNT and CDR2 YYREEE (reference sequence). CDR3 length equals 15 residues. The V end was cut by 4 bases, the J end by 0 bases, with 8 bases between. Written as DNA, the CDR3 is TGTGCCAGCAGCGGAAAAAACTCTGGGGCCAACGTCCTGACTTTC. Its translation: CASSGKNSGANVLTF.

The chain uses TRBV27 and TRBJ1-2, with 7 bases that match TRBD1. The CDR3 is 13 residues long. Germline V lookup: CDR1 MNHEY, CDR2 SMNVEV (reference sequence). The junction had 4 bases not matched to a gene; V was cut back by 6 bases and J by 3 bases. CDR3 in amino acids: CASSGQGDYGYTF. CDR3 bases: TGTGCCAGCAGCGGGCAGGGGGACTATGGCTACACCTTC.